These T cell receptor beta chains were read from a single sample in a study of cytomegalovirus exposure and HLA in healthy donors. TCRdb keeps only in-frame clones here, not all; method: immunoSEQ multiplex PCR. This table holds more than 95,000 clones. The sequenced material came from PBMCs. These TCRs come from a man in his late teens or twenties in good health and CMV-seronegative. Both conserved end residues are part of each CDR3. The D gene is left open where the match is weak.

TRBJ2-3 . TRBV30 CAWNTLETQYF TGTGCCTGGAATACACTAGAAACGCAGTATTTT
TRBJ1-1 . TRBV5-6 CASSWGGATEAFF TGTGCCAGCAGCTGGGGGGGGGCTACTGAAGCTTTCTTT
TRBJ2-3 TRBD2 TRBV6-4 CASSVIAGGTDTQYF TGTGCCAGCAGTGTAATAGCGGGAGGGACAGATACGCAGTATTTT
TRBJ2-3 . TRBV6-1 CASRLAFGTDTQYF TGTGCCAGCAGATTAGCTTTTGGCACAGATACGCAGTATTTT
TRBJ2-2 TRBD1 TRBV19 CASSPRRRDSNTGELFF TGTGCCAGTAGTCCTCGCCGCCGGGACAGCAACACCGGGGAGCTGTTTTTT
TRBJ2-1 . TRBV30 CAWSPGVSSYNEQFF TGTGCCTGGAGTCCCGGGGTGAGCTCCTACAATGAGCAGTTCTTC
TRBJ1-5 . TRBV6-1 CASSLSGSYQPQHF TGTGCCAGCAGCCTTTCAGGGTCTTATCAGCCCCAGCATTTT
TRBJ2-7 TRBD1 TRBV30 CASNLDREDEQYF TGTGCCTCCAATTTGGACAGGGAAGACGAGCAGTACTTC
TRBJ1-2 . TRBV4-1 CASSQDIRGSGYTF TGCGCCAGCAGCCAAGATATCAGAGGTTCGGGCTACACCTTC
TRBJ1-1 TRBD1 TRBV6-5 CASTTRTGGISEAFF TGTGCCAGCACAACACGGACAGGGGGAATTTCTGAAGCTTTCTTT
TRBJ2-6 . TRBV15 CATSRVSLAPGANVLTF TGTGCCACCAGCAGAGTGTCACTTGCCCCTGGGGCCAACGTCCTGACTTTC
TRBJ1-2 . TRBV6-5 CASSILALRVDGYTF TGTGCCAGCAGTATCTTGGCCCTTCGGGTCGATGGCTACACCTTC
TRBJ1-2 . TRBV2 CASGGRGSYGYTF TGTGCCAGCGGGGGGAGGGGGTCCTATGGCTACACCTTC
TRBJ1-3 . TRBV25-1 CASRESGGNTIYF TGTGCCAGCAGGGAGAGCGGGGGAAACACCATATATTTT
TRBJ2-7 TRBD2 TRBV27 CASSPGLAKEQYF TGTGCCAGCAGTCCGGGACTAGCGAAGGAGCAGTACTTC
TRBJ2-5 . TRBV5-6 CASSWGNRQETQYF TGTGCCAGCAGCTGGGGCAACCGCCAAGAGACCCAGTACTTC
TRBJ1-1 . TRBV6-5 CASSYSRGLNTEAFF TGTGCCAGCAGTTACTCGCGGGGCTTGAACACTGAAGCTTTCTTT
TRBJ1-1 . TRBV29-1 CSVGVLAVPNTEAFF TGCAGCGTTGGGGTACTAGCTGTTCCGAACACTGAAGCTTTCTTT
TRBJ2-1 TRBD2 TRBV6-5 CASSYRVGGDEQFF TGTGCCAGCAGTTATAGGGTCGGGGGGGATGAGCAGTTCTTC
TRBJ1-2 . TRBV5-1 CASSLNPDTNYGYTF TGCGCCAGCAGCTTGAACCCGGACACAAACTATGGCTACACCTTC
TRBJ2-1 TRBD1 TRBV18 CASSLGTGGTGEQFF TGTGCCAGCTCACTTGGGACAGGGGGCACGGGTGAGCAGTTCTTC
TRBJ1-1 . TRBV30 CAWKFGEGAEAFF TGTGCCTGGAAGTTCGGAGAAGGCGCTGAAGCTTTCTTT
TRBJ2-1 . TRBV5-1 CASSLEARSFF TGCGCCAGCAGCTTGGAGGCCAGGTCGTTCTTC
TRBJ1-4 . TRBV10-2 CATNSGREANEKLFF TGCGCCACCAACAGCGGCAGGGAGGCTAATGAAAAACTGTTTTTT
TRBJ1-1 . TRBV5-1 CASSEETGNTEAFF TGCGCCAGCAGCGAAGAGACAGGGAACACTGAAGCTTTCTTT
TRBJ1-2 TRBD1 TRBV6-5 CASRSPGTGLGYTF TGTGCCAGCAGGTCCCCCGGGACAGGGTTAGGCTACACCTTC
TRBJ2-5 TRBD2 TRBV5-1 CASSLEGTSGTQYF TGCGCCAGCAGCTTGGAGGGGACTAGCGGGACCCAGTACTTC
TRBJ1-6 . TRBV30 CACNRDSPLHF TGTGCCTGTAACAGGGATTCACCCCTCCACTTT
TRBJ2-3 TRBD1 TRBV18 CASSYGTGTDTQYF TGTGCCAGCTCATACGGGACAGGGACAGATACGCAGTATTTT